The 19 T cell receptor beta chains reported below all come from one sample, sequenced in a study of T cells after yellow fever vaccination. TCRdb processed the 5' RACE reads anew with MiXCR; each CDR3 protein has one entry. The sample contains 150,000 to 200,000 distinct CDR3 sequences, 9.5% to 11% of which appear only once. The source material was CD8+ T cells sorted from PBMCs, sampled 15 days after the yellow fever booster vaccination. These receptors were taken from a man aged 18 to 30 who received the YFV17D yellow fever vaccine.

The chain is built from TRBV21-1 and TRBJ2-3; TRBD1, the table's D call, was not compared with the DNA. TRBV21-1 is an annotated pseudogene. This CDR3 is built from 16 residues. CDR3 DNA: TGTGCCAGCAGCAAAGAGACAGGGGGACTCACAGATACGCAGTATTTT. Protein: CASSKETGGLTDTQYF.

In this sample, this clonotype turned up a few times. The chain links TRBV18 to TRBJ2-3; 9 nucleotides match TRBD1. This CDR3 is built from 15 residues. The ends lost 2 bases at V and 4 bases at J; junction bases unmatched: 4. Germline CDR1 KGHSH, CDR2 LQKENI. CDR3 sequence: CASSPTGGSADTQYF. DNA for the CDR3: TGTGCCAGCTCACCAACAGGGGGCTCGGCAGATACGCAGTATTTT.

There are many counts of this clonotype. CDR3 coding DNA: TGTGCCAGCACCGTAGGGTACGAGCAGTACTTC. Encoded protein: CASTVGYEQYF. This rearrangement joins TRBV2 to TRBJ2-7; D remains unclear. This CDR3 is built from 11 residues. Trimming stripped 7 bases from V and 4 bases from J, with 8 bases between. Germline CDR1 is SNHLY and CDR2 is FYNNEI.

This clonotype was found a few times. This rearrangement joins TRBV15 to TRBJ1-1; D is ambiguous. This CDR3 contains 15 residues. Trimming took off 0 bases at V and 5 bases at J, with 13 bases between the two ends. The V gene's germline CDR1 is LNHNV and CDR2 YYDKDF (reference sequence). CDR3 region: CATSRDRRAGTEAFF. The CDR3 DNA follows: TGTGCCACCAGCAGAGATCGGAGGGCGGGGACTGAAGCTTTCTTT.

This chain links TRBV19 with TRBJ2-4; the D is unclear. The CDR3 extends over 15 amino acids. CDR1 is LNHDA, CDR2 SQIVND, per germline (reference sequence). V dropped 5 bases and J dropped 0 bases, with 11 bases sitting between them. This chain's CDR3 is CASSGHSLAKNIQYF. In DNA form, the CDR3 reads TGTGCCAGTAGTGGCCATTCCCTAGCCAAAAACATTCAGTACTTC.

The J gene is TRBJ1-2, the V gene TRBV25-1; TRBD1 matches 7 bases. V gave up 0 bases and J gave up 3 bases; unmatched junction bases: 1. CDR1 MGHDK and CDR2 SYGVNS come from the germline V gene. The CDR3 loop spans 14 amino acids. Here the CDR3 reads CASSEYDRDYGYTF. The CDR3 DNA reads as TGTGCCAGCAGTGAATACGACAGGGACTATGGCTACACCTTC.

This chain uses TRBV7-9 with TRBJ1-2, with 8 bases matching TRBD1. The CDR3 has 14 amino acids. J lost 8 bases, V lost 1 base, and 6 bases had no gene match. Germline V CDR1 and CDR2: SEHNR, FQNEAQ (reference sequence). The CDR3: CASSLDQGARGYTF. In nucleotides, the CDR3 is TGTGCCAGCAGCTTAGACCAGGGGGCAAGAGGCTACACCTTC.

The chain combines TRBV19 with TRBJ1-1, with 7 bases fitting TRBD1. This CDR3 comprises 16 residues. The ends lost 3 bases at V and 1 base at J; junction bases unmatched: 8. Germline-derived CDR1 and CDR2 are LNHDA and SQIVND (reference sequence). The CDR3 here is CASSIVGDSANTEAFF. The CDR3 coding sequence is TGTGCCAGTAGTATCGTCGGGGACAGCGCGAACACTGAAGCTTTCTTT.

The chain uses TRBV11-2 and TRBJ2-1, with no clear D. The CDR3 is 13 residues long. V lost 5 bases to trimming and J lost 7 bases, with 12 bases between them. CDR1 and CDR2 from the germline V gene are SGHAT and FQNNGV. The CDR3 sequence is CASSGSMGNEQFF. For the CDR3, the DNA is TGTGCCAGCAGCGGTTCGATGGGGAATGAGCAGTTCTTC.

This sequence joins TRBV3-1 and TRBJ2-5; 11 bases match TRBD2. The length of the CDR3 is 18 residues. Trimming took 1 base from V and 3 from J; bases not matched to a gene: 10. Germline lookup yields CDR1 LGHDT and CDR2 YNNKEL (reference sequence). CDR3 protein: CASSQGVWLAGGKETQYF. The CDR3 DNA is TGTGCCAGCAGCCAAGGAGTCTGGCTAGCGGGGGGTAAAGAGACCCAGTACTTC.

This clonotype has at least ten counts. CDR3 DNA sequence: TGTGCCAGCAGTGTTGGTAGAGGCAATGAGCAGTTCTTC. Translation gives CASSVGRGNEQFF. The rearrangement uses TRBV2 and TRBJ2-1; no firm D call. Germline V lookup: CDR1 SNHLY, CDR2 FYNNEI. There are 13 residues in the CDR3. Trimming cost V 4 bases and J 6 bases, with 10 bases left between them.

This clonotype was observed at least ten times. The chain has TRBV7-6 and TRBJ2-2; 13 bases map to TRBD2. Per the germline V gene, CDR1 is SGHVS and CDR2 is FNYEAQ. The CDR3 runs 16 residues. Trimming at V came to 6 bases and at J to 4 bases, leaving 5 bases not matched to a gene. The chain's CDR3 is CASSSTSGGPTGELFF. The CDR3 DNA follows: TGTGCCAGCAGTTCGACTAGCGGGGGGCCCACCGGGGAGCTGTTTTTT. Combining the CDR3 with reference TRBV7-6 and TRBJ2-2 gives the whole variable domain GAGVSQSPRYKVTKRGQDVALRCDPISGHVSLYWYRQALGQGPEFLTYFNYEAQQDKSGLPNDRFSAERPEGSISTLTIQRTEQRDSAMYRCASSSTSGGPTGELFFGEGSRLTVL.

The chain combines TRBV7-9 with TRBJ1-2; possibly TRBD1 for D (6 bases). CDR1 is SEHNR, CDR2 FQNEAQ, per germline (reference sequence). The V end was cut by 4 bases, the J end by 5 bases, with 17 bases between. The CDR3 spans 15 residues. CDR3 nucleotides: TGTGCCAGCAGCTCACAGGGAGTTTCCGCATATGGCTACACCTTC. Translated: CASSSQGVSAYGYTF. The variable domain in full, with the rest retrieved from reference TRBV7-9 and TRBJ1-2, is DTGVSQNPRHKITKRGQNVTFRCDPISEHNRLYWYRQTLGQGPEFLTYFQNEAQLEKSRLLSDRFSAERPKGSFSTLEIQRTEQGDSAMYLCASSSQGVSAYGYTFGSGTRLTVV.

This clonotype was observed a few times. The V gene is TRBV6-2 or TRBV6-3, the J gene TRBJ2-7; 15 positions agree with TRBD2. The germline CDR1 and CDR2 sequences are MNHEY and SVGEGT. The CDR3 consists of 15 residues. Trimming took 10 bases from V and 2 from J; bases not matched to a gene: 6. CDR3 DNA sequence: TGTGCCACCAGGACTAGCGGGGGGGCAGCCTACGAGCAGTACGTC. It translates to CATRTSGGAAYEQYV.

This clonotype was seen repeatedly, ten times or more. The V gene is TRBV6-4, the J gene TRBJ2-2, with D perhaps being TRBD1 or TRBD2 (5 bases each). Germline V gene lookup returns CDR1 MRHNA and CDR2 SNTAGT. The CDR3 length is 15 residues. Trimming stripped 0 bases from V and 3 bases from J, with 8 bases between. The CDR3: CASSDSGVDTGELFF. The CDR3 DNA reads TGTGCCAGCAGTGACTCGGGGGTCGACACCGGGGAGCTGTTTTTT.

V and J are TRBV6-1 and TRBJ2-3, with D possibly being TRBD1 or TRBD2 (6 bases each). Germline CDR1 MNHNS, CDR2 SASEGT. V lost 4 bases, J lost 6 bases, and 14 bases lay in between. The CDR3 extends over 14 amino acids. CDR3 DNA: TGTGCCAGCAGTGCTTTCCCGGGGGCCGATACGCAGTATTTT. It translates to CASSAFPGADTQYF.

This clonotype was counted at least ten times. This chain joins TRBV7-6 and TRBJ2-5; D ambiguous. The CDR3 is made up of 13 amino acids. V was clipped by 3 bases and J by 1 base, with 6 bases between them. Germline loops: CDR1 SGHVS, CDR2 FNYEAQ. The chain's CDR3 is CASSFGGQETQYF. The CDR3 DNA reads TGTGCCAGCAGCTTTGGTGGCCAAGAGACCCAGTACTTC.

The chain joins TRBV6-5 to TRBJ1-2; the D gene is possibly TRBD1 (6 bases). Between the trimmed V and J ends, which lost 2 bases and 6 bases, there was a span of 10 bases. This CDR3 comprises 13 residues. Germline CDR1 MNHEY, CDR2 SVGAGI. The CDR3 nucleotides are TGTGCCAGCAGTTACAGGACAGTAGATGGCTACACCTTC. Protein: CASSYRTVDGYTF.

In this sample, this clonotype turned up a few times. The chain joins TRBV4-1 to TRBJ1-5; maybe TRBD1 (6 bases). Trimming shortened V by 1 base and J by 2 bases, and 12 bases separated the two germline ends. This CDR3 contains 16 residues. CDR1 is MGHRA, CDR2 YSYEKL, per germline. Here the CDR3 DNA reads TGCGCCAGCAGCCAAGTCCTCCACAGGGGCAATCAGCCCCAGCATTTT. Its protein product is CASSQVLHRGNQPQHF.